The clone carrying this T cell receptor (beta chain) was seen only a few times. The target antigen is unknown. Building of the TCR beta libraries involved iRepertoire HTBI primers and Arm-PCR of CDR3 regions. Via MiXCR, TCRdb re-called the multiplex PCR reads, giving one row per CDR3 protein. The profile shows about 210,000 distinct CDR3 sequences, roughly 19% of them singletons. This specimen belongs to a study of regulatory T cells in long-lasting Graves disease. Germline V gene sequence: CDR1 SEHNR, CDR2 FQNEAQ (reference sequence). Trimming left V 1 base short and J 6 bases short, with 19 bases between. The CDR3 has 16 amino acids. Study-wide points: Relative to new patients (under 1,000), persistent patients exhibited greater sharing of public clonotypes (about 3,000).

Time point of the sample: newly diagnosed GD, antithyroid drugs for less than 3 months. The TCR library used RNA extracted from PBMCs. These data were also filed under a second study, of T cells in Graves' hyperthyroidism and ophthalmopathy. That work adds: It was a median roughly 6.5 months before onset that the model predicted ophthalmopathy.

The starting material was peripheral blood mononuclear cells (PBMCs), obtained at new diagnosis, from a patient treated with antithyroid drugs. The chain links TRBV7-9 to TRBJ2-7, with D maybe TRBD2 (5 bases). This sequence originates from a woman in her twenties or thirties with Graves disease. This CDR3 reads CASSLGSERKTAEQYF. The CDR3 DNA reads TGTGCCAGCAGCTTAGGTTCCGAGCGGAAAACAGCCGAGCAGTACTTC.